Here is one T cell receptor (beta chain) with its context. Antigen: not known. The data were taken from a study of shared clonotypes between healthy human individuals. The CDR3 has 17 amino acids. Germline CDR1 reads MNHEY; CDR2 reads SMNVEV (reference sequence). V lost 2 bases to trimming and J lost 4 bases, with 20 bases between them. Splitting of each subset's genomic DNA was done evenly across several immunoSEQ plates. Using immunoSEQ multiplex PCR, the repertoire was profiled, and TCRdb retains in-frame clones only, with some absent. This table has approximately 2,300,000 clones, just under 95% appearing once. All the donors were Caucasian adults who lived in Nashville, Tennessee. The study, taken as a whole, reports: Generally, estimated richness proved larger in naive subsets than it did in memory subsets.

The genes are TRBV27 and TRBJ2-5; tentatively, D is TRBD1 or TRBD2 (5 bases each). Sequenced input: naive CD4+ T cells from PBMCs. Subset denoted: CD45RA+ positively selected. The TCR comes from a man aged 18 to 30 in good health. Some clones in this sample may be carry-over from other donors' samples. This chain's CDR3 is CASSLVPGPPGPETQYF. CDR3 in DNA: TGTGCCAGCAGTTTAGTCCCGGGACCACCGGGGCCAGAGACCCAGTACTTC.